This T cell receptor beta chain originates from a study of blood T cell repertoires in COVID-19. The CDR3 sequence is 15 residues long. Germline V lookup: CDR1 SGHRS, CDR2 YFSETQ. Trimming took 2 bases from V and 2 from J, leaving 11 bases between them. In the original processing: Cell counts per sample came from amplifying reference gene primers. The table came from immunoSEQ multiplex PCR; TCRdb's copy has only in-frame clones and leaves some out. V and J calls and clone size come straight from that table; D and trimming were deduced from the DNA. The sample has more than 95,000 clones; about 87% are singletons.

The chain is built from TRBV5-1 and TRBJ1-3; D is possibly TRBD1 (5 bases). This TCR was sampled from a human donor in a cohort sampled during active or convalescent COVID-19. The specimen was peripheral blood. CDR3 DNA: TGCGCCAGCAGCTTCGGGGGGAAGCCTGGAAACACCATATATTTT. Protein sequence: CASSFGGKPGNTIYF.